This paragraph covers one T cell receptor (beta chain) sequence. Antigen unknown. TCRdb's copy holds only in-frame clones and misses some; the assay was immunoSEQ multiplex PCR. The sample lists tens of thousands of clones; approximately 94% were seen once. V was trimmed by 5 bases and J by 2 bases, leaving 10 bases between them. Germline CDR1 is MNHEY and CDR2 is SVGAGI. The CDR3 loop spans 14 amino acids. The data stem from a study of chemoradiotherapy in HPV16-positive cancers. Findings and limits, study-wide: Non-HPV-specific T cells did not expand in tumors during treatment, whereas candidate HPV-specific clones and E7-related motifs did.

Over chemoradiotherapy, repertoires were sampled more than once. This clonotype originated in a human donor with HPV-associated anogenital cancer. The rearrangement links TRBV6-5 to TRBJ1-5; D gene uncertain. This material was acquired from a patient who underwent chemoradiotherapy. Here the CDR3 reads CASSTTGGNQPQHF. In nucleotides, the CDR3 is TGTGCCAGCAGTACGACCGGGGGCAATCAGCCCCAGCATTTT.